This passage covers 2 T cell receptor beta chains from one sample sequenced in a study of blood T cell repertoires in COVID-19. TCRdb's copy holds only in-frame clones and misses some; the assay was immunoSEQ multiplex PCR. This sample carries about 270,000 clones, 88% of them seen once, and the ten largest clones take roughly 4%. The sample comprised peripheral blood. These receptors were obtained from a man aged 60 to 75 who had recovered from COVID-19.

The chain recombines TRBV7-8 with TRBJ1-6; 7 nucleotides line up with TRBD1. The trim removed 3 bases at V and 0 bases at J, leaving 5 bases unmatched. The CDR3 loop spans 17 amino acids. The germline V gene has CDR1 SGHVS and CDR2 FQNEAQ. The CDR3 DNA is TGTGCCAGCAGCTTTCCCAGGGACAGCTCCTATAATTCACCCCTCCACTTT. Protein sequence: CASSFPRDSSYNSPLHF.

The gene calls are TRBV9 and TRBJ2-7; D perhaps matches TRBD2 (6 bases). The CDR3 covers 15 residues. Trimming removed 0 bases from V and 2 bases from J, with 12 bases in between. The germline CDR1 and CDR2 sequences are SGDLS and YYNGEE. CDR3 sequence: CASSVGGDLPYEQYF. The CDR3 nucleotides read TGTGCCAGCAGCGTAGGCGGGGACTTGCCCTACGAGCAGTACTTC.